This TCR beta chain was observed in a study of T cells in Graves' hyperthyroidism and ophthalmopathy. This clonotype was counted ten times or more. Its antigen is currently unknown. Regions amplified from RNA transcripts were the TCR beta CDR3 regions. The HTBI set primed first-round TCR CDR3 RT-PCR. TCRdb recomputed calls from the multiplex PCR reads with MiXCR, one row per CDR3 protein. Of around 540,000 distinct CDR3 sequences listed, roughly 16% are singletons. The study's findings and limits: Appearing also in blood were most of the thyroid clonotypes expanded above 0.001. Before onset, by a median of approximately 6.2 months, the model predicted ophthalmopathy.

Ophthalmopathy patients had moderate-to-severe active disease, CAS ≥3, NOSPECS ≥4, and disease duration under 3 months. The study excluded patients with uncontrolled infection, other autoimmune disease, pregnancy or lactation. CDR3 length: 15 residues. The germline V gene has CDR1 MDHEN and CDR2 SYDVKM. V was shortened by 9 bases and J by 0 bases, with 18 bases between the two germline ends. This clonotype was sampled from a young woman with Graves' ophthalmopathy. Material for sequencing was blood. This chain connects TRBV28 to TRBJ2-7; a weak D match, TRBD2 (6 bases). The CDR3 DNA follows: TGTGCCAGTTTTCCCCGTAGCGGAGTCTCCTACGAGCAGTACTTC. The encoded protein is CASFPRSGVSYEQYF. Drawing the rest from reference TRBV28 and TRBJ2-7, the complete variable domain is DVKVTQSSRYLVKRTGEKVFLECVQDMDHENMFWYRQDPGLGLRLIYFSYDVKMKEKGDIPEGYSVSREKKERFSLILESASTNQTSMYLCASFPRSGVSYEQYFGPGTRLTVT.